Below are 8 T cell receptor beta chains sequenced from a single sample in a study of cytomegalovirus exposure and HLA in healthy donors (dated by TCRdb to the late 2010s). Libraries were made using the immunoSEQ multiplex PCR assay. This is the immuneACCESS table as TCRdb keeps it, with only in-frame sequences that have V and J called. A part of the clones is gone; compared with another copy, unresolved V genes explain less than half, and the rest is unexplained. Counted in this sample were about 120,000 clones; about 85% of them appeared once. The top ten constitute about 4.2% of the sample. The source material was PBMCs. The source of these receptors is a man between 18 and 35 years old in good health and CMV-seropositive.

The V gene is TRBV7-2, the J gene TRBJ2-5; D unresolved. Germline loops: CDR1 SGHTA, CDR2 FQGNSA. The CDR3 length is 14 residues. The germline V and J ends were trimmed by 1 base and 5 bases, with 11 bases remaining between them. The CDR3 bases are TGTGCCAGCAGCTTAGTGTACGGTTACGAGACCCAGTACTTC. Its translation: CASSLVYGYETQYF.

The rearrangement uses TRBV29-1 and TRBJ1-2; 11 bases are a match to TRBD1. The CDR3 contains 13 residues. Unmatched junction bases numbered 3, after V lost 5 bases and J lost 4 bases. Germline CDR1 reads SQVTM; CDR2 reads ANQGSEA. CDR3 protein: CSVWDRGFYGYTF. Here the CDR3 DNA reads TGCAGCGTTTGGGACAGGGGGTTCTATGGCTACACCTTC.

This chain links TRBV9 with TRBJ2-3; 7 positions agree with TRBD2. The CDR3 runs to 17 residues. Trimming at V came to 0 bases and at J to 2 bases, leaving 9 bases not matched to a gene. Germline V CDR1 and CDR2: SGDLS, YYNGEE. CDR3 sequence: CASSVDGREGYTDTQYF. Here the CDR3 DNA reads TGTGCCAGCAGCGTAGATGGGAGGGAGGGTTACACAGATACGCAGTATTTT.

The CDR3 DNA reads as TGTGCCAGCAGCGAAGGGGTCCCGGGGAATTCACCCCTCCACTTT. Its protein is CASSEGVPGNSPLHF. The chain is built from TRBV25-1 and TRBJ1-6; weak D call: TRBD1 (5 bases). CDR1 is MGHDK, CDR2 SYGVNS, per germline. V lost 6 bases and J lost 7, with 16 bases in between. The CDR3 extends over 15 amino acids.

This clone was found once. This rearrangement joins TRBV19 to TRBJ1-5; tentatively, D is TRBD1 (5 bases). The V end was cut by 4 bases, the J end by 0 bases, with 10 bases between. This CDR3 spans 15 amino acids. Per the germline V gene, CDR1 is LNHDA and CDR2 is SQIVND (reference sequence). CDR3 sequence: CASSTGLISNQPQHF. The CDR3 region has the DNA TGTGCCAGTAGTACGGGACTGATTAGCAATCAGCCCCAGCATTTT.

In DNA form, the CDR3 reads TGTGCCAGCAGCAAACTAGCGGAGAAAAACAATGAGCAGTTCTTC. Translated, it gives CASSKLAEKNNEQFF. The genes are TRBV7-9 and TRBJ2-1; TRBD2 agrees at 8 bases. The V segment lost 5 bases and the J segment 5 bases; nucleotides outside the gene matches: 8. This CDR3 has 15 residues. Germline assignment: CDR1 SEHNR and CDR2 FQNEAQ (reference sequence). Full variable domain (remainder filled in from reference TRBV7-9 and TRBJ2-1): DTGVSQNPRHKITKRGQNVTFRCDPISEHNRLYWYRQTLGQGPEFLTYFQNEAQLEKSRLLSDRFSAERPKGSFSTLEIQRTEQGDSAMYLCASSKLAEKNNEQFFGPGTRLTVL.

This clone was picked up one time. The chain uses TRBV7-2 and TRBJ2-7; 9 bases map to TRBD1. Germline trimming cut 6 bases from V and 6 bases from J; bases unmatched to any gene: 6. The CDR3 loop spans 13 amino acids. CDR1 SGHTA and CDR2 FQGNSA come from the germline V gene. The CDR3 sequence: CASSFTGGVEQYF. The CDR3 DNA follows: TGTGCCAGCAGTTTTACAGGGGGCGTCGAGCAGTACTTC.

The chain couples TRBV27 to TRBJ2-7; D is perhaps TRBD2 (5 bases). Germline CDR1 reads MNHEY; CDR2 reads SMNVEV (reference sequence). Trimming removed 3 bases at V and 0 bases at J, with 15 bases between. The CDR3 runs 16 residues. CDR3 sequence reads: CASSFTYEGHSYEQYF. CDR3 nucleotide sequence: TGTGCCAGCAGTTTCACGTATGAGGGCCACTCCTACGAGCAGTACTTC.